The clone carrying this T cell receptor (beta chain) occurred a few times. The data were obtained in a study of shared clonotypes between healthy human individuals. This table comes from immunoSEQ multiplex PCR, and its TCRdb copy is limited to in-frame clones, with some not included. The table lists roughly 500,000 clones, around 78% of them singletons. V lost 6 bases, J lost 6 bases, and 16 bases lay in between. Germline CDR1 and CDR2: SGDLS and YYNGEE. CDR3 length equals 13 residues. Sequences were obtained from PBMCs. V gene TRBV9 combines with J gene TRBJ2-7; the D is unclear. This clonotype was sampled from a woman between 40 and 50 years old in good health. Some clones in this sample may be carry-over from other donors' samples. CDR3 in amino acids: CASTLEVDGEQYF. CDR3 in DNA: TGTGCCAGCACCTTAGAAGTGGATGGCGAGCAGTACTTC.